These T cell receptor beta chains were read from a single sample in a study of cytomegalovirus exposure and HLA in healthy donors. Sequenced by immunoSEQ multiplex PCR; TCRdb stores in-frame clones only, minus some. The sample holds some 130,000 clones, approximately 80% seen once. Sequencing was performed on PBMCs. The receptors stem from a man aged 25-45 years in good health and CMV-seronegative. CDR3s include the opening cysteine and the closing phenylalanine or tryptophan. The order of the fields is CDR3 protein, CDR3 DNA, clone size, D gene, V gene, J gene. A D gene is named only where the DNA matches it firmly. The size field is filled for only some rows; it gives once, few, many or a size class.

CDR3aa: CASSPGLPNDEQFF
CDR3nt: TGTGCCAGCAGCCCTGGACTACCCAACGATGAGCAGTTCTTC
abundance: .
d_gene: .
v_gene: TRBV5-6
j_gene: TRBJ2-1

CDR3aa: CASGQKDYEQYF
CDR3nt: TGTGCCTCCGGACAAAAAGACTACGAGCAGTACTTC
abundance: few
d_gene: .
v_gene: TRBV10-3
j_gene: TRBJ2-7

CDR3aa: CASSSRDRDEETQYF
CDR3nt: TGTGCCAGCAGCTCGCGGGACAGGGATGAAGAGACCCAGTACTTC
abundance: .
d_gene: TRBD1
v_gene: TRBV11-3
j_gene: TRBJ2-5

CDR3aa: CASSLGQGAADTQYF
CDR3nt: TGCGCCAGCAGCTTGGGGCAGGGGGCCGCAGATACGCAGTATTTT
abundance: .
d_gene: TRBD1
v_gene: TRBV5-1
j_gene: TRBJ2-3

CDR3aa: CASNNRGTQYF
CDR3nt: TGTGCCAGCAACAACAGGGGGACCCAGTACTTC
abundance: .
d_gene: TRBD1
v_gene: TRBV6-5
j_gene: TRBJ2-5

CDR3aa: CASYGTSGAYYNEQFF
CDR3nt: TGTGCCAGTTACGGGACTAGCGGGGCATATTACAATGAGCAGTTCTTC
abundance: .
d_gene: TRBD2
v_gene: TRBV27
j_gene: TRBJ2-1

CDR3aa: CASDQGEDQPQHF
CDR3nt: TGTGCCTCAGATCAGGGGGAGGACCAGCCCCAGCATTTT
abundance: .
d_gene: TRBD1
v_gene: TRBV30
j_gene: TRBJ1-5

CDR3aa: CASSLSGINTGELFF
CDR3nt: TGCGCCAGCAGCCTTAGCGGGATTAACACCGGGGAGCTGTTTTTT
abundance: .
d_gene: TRBD2
v_gene: TRBV5-1
j_gene: TRBJ2-2

CDR3aa: CASSPTYVGTGNEKLFF
CDR3nt: TGTGCCAGCAGCCCTACTTATGTTGGGACAGGGAATGAAAAACTGTTTTTT
abundance: .
d_gene: TRBD1
v_gene: TRBV5-6
j_gene: TRBJ1-4

CDR3aa: CASSLSPSGSRRGDTQYF
CDR3nt: TGTGCCAGCAGTTTATCCCCTAGCGGGAGTCGCAGGGGAGATACGCAGTATTTT
abundance: .
d_gene: TRBD2
v_gene: TRBV27
j_gene: TRBJ2-3

CDR3aa: CASSFGGSGSSDEQFF
CDR3nt: TGTGCCAGCAGCTTCGGGGGTAGCGGGAGTAGCGATGAGCAGTTCTTC
abundance: .
d_gene: TRBD2
v_gene: TRBV5-4
j_gene: TRBJ2-1

CDR3aa: CASSTGQGAIEQYF
CDR3nt: TGTGCCAGCAGCACCGGACAGGGGGCAATCGAGCAGTACTTC
abundance: .
d_gene: TRBD1
v_gene: TRBV5-8
j_gene: TRBJ2-7

CDR3aa: CASSPRQGWNTEAFF
CDR3nt: TGTGCCAGCAGCCCACGACAGGGGTGGAACACTGAAGCTTTCTTT
abundance: .
d_gene: TRBD1
v_gene: TRBV9
j_gene: TRBJ1-1

CDR3aa: CSVDGWLAGNEQFF
CDR3nt: TGCAGCGTTGACGGTTGGCTAGCGGGCAATGAGCAGTTCTTC
abundance: .
d_gene: TRBD2
v_gene: TRBV29-1
j_gene: TRBJ2-1

CDR3aa: CASSDGTGATDTQYF
CDR3nt: TGTGCCAGCAGCGACGGGACAGGGGCTACAGATACGCAGTATTTT
abundance: .
d_gene: TRBD1
v_gene: TRBV7-3
j_gene: TRBJ2-3

CDR3aa: CASSYSWSDEQYF
CDR3nt: TGTGCCAGCAGTTACTCATGGTCGGACGAGCAGTACTTC
abundance: once
d_gene: .
v_gene: TRBV6-5
j_gene: TRBJ2-7

CDR3aa: CASSGQGAYEQYF
CDR3nt: TGTGCCAGCTCGGGACAGGGGGCCTACGAGCAGTACTTC
abundance: few
d_gene: TRBD1
v_gene: TRBV11-2
j_gene: TRBJ2-7

CDR3aa: CASSLAPSGRASYNEQFF
CDR3nt: TGTGCCAGCAGCTTAGCTCCTAGCGGGAGGGCCTCCTACAATGAGCAGTTCTTC
abundance: .
d_gene: TRBD2
v_gene: TRBV11-2
j_gene: TRBJ2-1

CDR3aa: CASSVGTGLNEKLFF
CDR3nt: TGTGCCAGCAGCGTTGGGACAGGGCTTAATGAAAAACTGTTTTTT
abundance: .
d_gene: TRBD1
v_gene: TRBV9
j_gene: TRBJ1-4

CDR3aa: CASSDTAGPAEQFF
CDR3nt: TGCGCCAGCAGTGATACGGCGGGACCGGCTGAGCAGTTCTTC
abundance: .
d_gene: .
v_gene: TRBV10-2
j_gene: TRBJ2-1

CDR3aa: CASSWAGLKETQYF
CDR3nt: TGTGCCAGCAGCTGGGCAGGGTTAAAAGAGACCCAGTACTTC
abundance: .
d_gene: .
v_gene: TRBV5-8
j_gene: TRBJ2-5

CDR3aa: CASSSGTGDLYGYTF
CDR3nt: TGTGCCAGCAGCTCCGGGACAGGGGACCTCTATGGCTACACCTTC
abundance: .
d_gene: TRBD1
v_gene: TRBV7-9
j_gene: TRBJ1-2

CDR3aa: CASSPAAGTPGLAEYNEQFF
CDR3nt: TGTGCCAGCAGCCCAGCCGCGGGGACGCCGGGACTAGCGGAATACAATGAGCAGTTCTTC
abundance: .
d_gene: TRBD2
v_gene: TRBV7-8
j_gene: TRBJ2-1

CDR3aa: CASSRQGAAYEQYF
CDR3nt: TGTGCCAGCAGTCGGCAAGGGGCGGCCTACGAGCAGTACTTC
abundance: .
d_gene: .
v_gene: TRBV27
j_gene: TRBJ2-7

CDR3aa: CASSLNFAREQYF
CDR3nt: TGTGCCAGCAGCTTAAACTTCGCAAGAGAGCAGTACTTC
abundance: .
d_gene: .
v_gene: TRBV11-1
j_gene: TRBJ2-7

CDR3aa: CAWSGQVSDAFF
CDR3nt: TGTGCCTGGAGTGGGCAGGTTTCAGACGCTTTCTTT
abundance: .
d_gene: .
v_gene: TRBV30
j_gene: TRBJ1-1

CDR3aa: CATSSGSGYNEQFF
CDR3nt: TGTGCCACCAGCAGCGGGAGTGGTTACAATGAGCAGTTCTTC
abundance: few
d_gene: .
v_gene: TRBV15
j_gene: TRBJ2-1

CDR3aa: CASSLARGGVTEAFF
CDR3nt: TGCGCCAGCAGCTTGGCCCGGGGGGGAGTCACTGAAGCTTTCTTT
abundance: .
d_gene: .
v_gene: TRBV5-1
j_gene: TRBJ1-1

CDR3aa: CASTHTGSSYEQYF
CDR3nt: TGTGCCAGCACCCACACAGGAAGCTCCTACGAGCAGTACTTC
abundance: few
d_gene: .
v_gene: TRBV6-6
j_gene: TRBJ2-7

CDR3aa: CASSPRTTKRGKQYF
CDR3nt: TGTGCCAGCAGCCCCCGGACTACTAAGCGGGGAAAGCAGTACTTC
abundance: .
d_gene: TRBD2
v_gene: TRBV7-6
j_gene: TRBJ2-7

CDR3aa: CASSSNMWDRLTYEQYF
CDR3nt: TGCGCCAGCAGTTCGAACATGTGGGACAGGTTAACCTACGAGCAGTACTTC
abundance: .
d_gene: TRBD1
v_gene: TRBV5-1
j_gene: TRBJ2-7

CDR3aa: CASSLRLAGMGETQYF
CDR3nt: TGTGCCAGCAGCCTTCGACTAGCGGGAATGGGGGAGACCCAGTACTTC
abundance: .
d_gene: TRBD2
v_gene: TRBV14
j_gene: TRBJ2-5

CDR3aa: CASSTPGTAVISGNTIYF
CDR3nt: TGTGCCAGCAGCACCCCCGGGACAGCCGTAATCTCTGGAAACACCATATATTTT
abundance: .
d_gene: TRBD1
v_gene: TRBV28
j_gene: TRBJ1-3

CDR3aa: CASSQGTGETDTQYF
CDR3nt: TGTGCCAGCAGTCAAGGGACAGGGGAGACAGATACGCAGTATTTT
abundance: .
d_gene: TRBD1
v_gene: TRBV6-4
j_gene: TRBJ2-3

CDR3aa: CASSAGQLNYGYTF
CDR3nt: TGTGCCAGCAGTGCGGGACAGCTTAACTATGGCTACACCTTC
abundance: .
d_gene: TRBD1
v_gene: TRBV2
j_gene: TRBJ1-2

CDR3aa: CASSHSGRDPHEQYF
CDR3nt: TGCGCCAGCAGCCATAGCGGGAGGGACCCCCACGAGCAGTACTTC
abundance: .
d_gene: TRBD2
v_gene: TRBV4-1
j_gene: TRBJ2-7

CDR3aa: CASSAEGQTYEQYF
CDR3nt: TGTGCCAGCAGCGCCGAGGGACAGACCTACGAGCAGTACTTC
abundance: .
d_gene: TRBD1
v_gene: TRBV9
j_gene: TRBJ2-7

CDR3aa: CASSARDNEQFF
CDR3nt: TGTGCCAGCAGTGCCCGGGACAATGAGCAGTTCTTC
abundance: .
d_gene: .
v_gene: TRBV6-1
j_gene: TRBJ2-1

CDR3aa: CASSSSGGREINEQFF
CDR3nt: TGTGCCAGCAGCTCCTCCGGGGGGCGGGAGATCAATGAGCAGTTCTTC
abundance: .
d_gene: .
v_gene: TRBV9
j_gene: TRBJ2-1

CDR3aa: CASSLKNPGQGYEEQYF
CDR3nt: TGCGCCAGCAGCCTGAAGAATCCGGGACAGGGGTATGAGGAGCAGTACTTC
abundance: few
d_gene: TRBD1
v_gene: TRBV4-1
j_gene: TRBJ2-7

CDR3aa: CASSPTRQANNEQFF
CDR3nt: TGTGCCAGCTCACCCACACGACAGGCCAACAATGAGCAGTTCTTC
abundance: .
d_gene: .
v_gene: TRBV18
j_gene: TRBJ2-1

CDR3aa: CSVGLAGYDEQYF
CDR3nt: TGCAGCGTGGGACTAGCGGGATACGACGAGCAGTACTTC
abundance: .
d_gene: TRBD2
v_gene: TRBV29-1
j_gene: TRBJ2-7

CDR3aa: CSVDMQGTHEQYF
CDR3nt: TGCAGCGTTGACATGCAGGGGACCCACGAGCAGTACTTC
abundance: .
d_gene: .
v_gene: TRBV29-1
j_gene: TRBJ2-7

CDR3aa: CASSFDRLYWETQYF
CDR3nt: TGTGCCAGCAGCTTTGACAGGTTGTATTGGGAGACCCAGTACTTC
abundance: .
d_gene: .
v_gene: TRBV7-4
j_gene: TRBJ2-5

CDR3aa: CAWSPGLAGPDTQYF
CDR3nt: TGTGCCTGGAGCCCAGGACTAGCGGGACCAGATACGCAGTATTTT
abundance: .
d_gene: TRBD2
v_gene: TRBV30
j_gene: TRBJ2-3

CDR3aa: CASNTPHTGELFF
CDR3nt: TGCGCCAGCAACACGCCCCACACCGGGGAGCTGTTTTTT
abundance: .
d_gene: .
v_gene: TRBV5-1
j_gene: TRBJ2-2

CDR3aa: CASKTGAGETQYF
CDR3nt: TGTGCCAGCAAGACAGGGGCCGGGGAGACCCAGTACTTC
abundance: once
d_gene: TRBD1
v_gene: TRBV28
j_gene: TRBJ2-5

CDR3aa: CASSSDSRGGEQFF
CDR3nt: TGTGCCAGCAGCTCGGACAGTCGAGGGGGTGAGCAGTTCTTC
abundance: .
d_gene: .
v_gene: TRBV6-5
j_gene: TRBJ2-1

CDR3aa: CASSAGAGRLAGANVLTF
CDR3nt: TGTGCCAGCAGCGCTGGGGCAGGGAGGTTGGCTGGGGCCAACGTCCTGACTTTC
abundance: few
d_gene: .
v_gene: TRBV7-9
j_gene: TRBJ2-6

CDR3aa: CASAGTSPHPSTDTQYF
CDR3nt: TGTGCCAGCGCCGGGACTAGCCCCCATCCGTCCACAGATACGCAGTATTTT
abundance: .
d_gene: TRBD2
v_gene: TRBV14
j_gene: TRBJ2-3

CDR3aa: CASSLGTSGRSSDTQYF
CDR3nt: TGTGCCAGCAGTTTGGGGACTAGCGGGAGGAGCTCAGATACGCAGTATTTT
abundance: once
d_gene: TRBD2
v_gene: TRBV27
j_gene: TRBJ2-3

CDR3aa: CASSLDPRGGTGELFF
CDR3nt: TGCGCCAGCAGCTTGGATCCTCGGGGGGGAACCGGGGAGCTGTTTTTT
abundance: .
d_gene: TRBD2
v_gene: TRBV5-1
j_gene: TRBJ2-2

CDR3aa: CASSLGYRETQYF
CDR3nt: TGTGCCAGCAGCTTGGGTTATCGGGAGACCCAGTACTTC
abundance: .
d_gene: .
v_gene: TRBV5-6
j_gene: TRBJ2-5

CDR3aa: CASSSGTGAFYEQYF
CDR3nt: TGTGCCAGCAGTTCCGGGACAGGGGCCTTTTACGAGCAGTACTTC
abundance: .
d_gene: TRBD1
v_gene: TRBV6-5
j_gene: TRBJ2-7

CDR3aa: CASSLVRGNQPQHF
CDR3nt: TGTGCCAGCAGCCTTGTCAGGGGGAACCAGCCCCAGCATTTT
abundance: .
d_gene: TRBD1
v_gene: TRBV7-3
j_gene: TRBJ1-5

CDR3aa: CASSLEPGDQPQHF
CDR3nt: TGTGCCAGCAGCTTGGAGCCAGGGGATCAGCCCCAGCATTTT
abundance: .
d_gene: .
v_gene: TRBV5-5
j_gene: TRBJ1-5

CDR3aa: CASSLSGTDYEQYF
CDR3nt: TGCGCCAGCAGCCTTTCCGGGACAGACTACGAGCAGTACTTC
abundance: once
d_gene: TRBD1
v_gene: TRBV4-1
j_gene: TRBJ2-7

CDR3aa: CASRPLAGGWELFF
CDR3nt: TGTGCCAGCAGGCCACTAGCGGGAGGTTGGGAGCTGTTTTTT
abundance: .
d_gene: TRBD2
v_gene: TRBV6-1
j_gene: TRBJ2-2

CDR3aa: CASSQSRGVGELFF
CDR3nt: TGCGCCAGCAGCCAAAGTCGCGGGGTCGGGGAGCTGTTTTTT
abundance: .
d_gene: .
v_gene: TRBV4-1
j_gene: TRBJ2-2